What follows are 4 T cell receptor beta chains derived from one specimen sequenced in a study of sequential checkpoint blockade in melanoma. Sequencing used immunoSEQ multiplex PCR; TCRdb keeps in-frame clones, though not all of them. The table includes roughly 13,000 clones, roughly a fifth detected once. Treatment noted: randomized to nivolumab then ipilimumab (arm A) or the reverse (arm B). Sequenced material: tumor tissue (inferred from file names), taken from a patient given nivolumab and ipilimumab in sequence. Receptors originate from a human donor with melanoma.

By its share, this clone is medium-sized. This rearrangement joins TRBV6-8 to TRBJ1-1; 7 nucleotides match TRBD1. Unmatched junction bases numbered 7, after V lost 6 bases and J lost 6 bases. This CDR3 comprises 13 residues. CDR1 and CDR2 from the germline V gene are MNHGY and SAAAGT. The CDR3 DNA reads as TGTGCCAGCAGCCCGGGCAGGGGGGCTGAAGCTTTCTTT. It codes for CASSPGRGAEAFF.

The chain links TRBV28 to TRBJ1-4; 11 bases map to TRBD1. CDR1 is MDHEN and CDR2 is SYDVKM in the germline V gene. The length of the CDR3 is 14 residues. V shed 6 bases, J shed 7 bases, and the junction held 4 bases outside the gene matches. The CDR3 here is CASRWTGGGEKLFF. The DNA of the CDR3 is TGTGCCAGCAGGTGGACAGGGGGCGGTGAAAAACTGTTTTTT.

This clone was counted at least ten times. The chain combines TRBV11-3 with TRBJ2-3, with D perhaps matching TRBD1 (5 bases). Between the trimmed V and J ends, which lost 0 bases and 8 bases, there was a span of 12 bases. Germline V gene data show CDR1 as SGHNT and CDR2 as YENEEA. The CDR3 has 14 amino acids. The CDR3 reads CASSLDNGQPTQYF. CDR3 nucleotide sequence: TGTGCCAGCAGCTTAGATAACGGACAACCTACGCAGTATTTT.

The V gene is TRBV19, the J gene TRBJ2-7; the match to TRBD2 covers 8 bases. This CDR3 comprises 14 residues. The germline V gene has CDR1 LNHDA and CDR2 SQIVND (reference sequence). V was pared by 5 bases and J by 3 bases, with 6 bases of the junction left unmatched. CDR3 loop: CASSETSAGYEQYF. The CDR3 bases are TGTGCCAGTAGTGAGACTAGCGCCGGCTACGAGCAGTACTTC.